This entry lists 31 T cell receptor beta chains sequenced from one sample in a study of T cell changes during pregnancy in multiple sclerosis. Clones were sequenced by immunoSEQ multiplex PCR, and TCRdb holds only the in-frame ones, with some missing. The repertoire holds 50,000 to 65,000 clones, with over 75% as singletons. The sequences come from peripheral blood, collected in the first trimester of pregnancy. The source is a female donor with multiple sclerosis, enrolled in a pregnancy study.

J is TRBJ1-2 and V is TRBV7-2; 7 bases map to TRBD1. The trim removed 3 bases at V and 7 bases at J, leaving 11 bases unmatched. The CDR3 is 15 residues long. In germline, CDR1 is SGHTA, CDR2 FQGNSA. CDR3 in amino acids: CASSFSRQGGSGYTF. The CDR3, as DNA: TGTGCCAGCAGCTTCAGTCGACAGGGCGGAAGTGGCTACACCTTC.

The table lists this clone with a few counts. The chain links TRBV5-1 to TRBJ1-1; 8 bases agree with TRBD1. With 8 bases clipped from V and 6 bases from J, the junction kept 9 bases outside the gene matches. CDR1 and CDR2 from the germline V gene are SGHRS and YFSETQ. The CDR3 totals 13 residues. CDR3 nucleotide sequence: TGCGCCAGTAGGACAGGGACCAACGCTGAAGCTTTCTTT. Protein: CASRTGTNAEAFF.

The V gene is TRBV27, the J gene TRBJ2-2, with D unresolved. The CDR3 has 16 amino acids. Trimming removed 6 bases at V and 7 bases at J, with 21 bases between. Germline loops: CDR1 MNHEY, CDR2 SMNVEV (reference sequence). The chain's CDR3 is CASRHPRNQDGGELFF. CDR3 sequence (DNA): TGTGCCAGCAGACACCCCAGGAATCAGGATGGCGGGGAGCTGTTTTTT.

This chain joins TRBV5-1 and TRBJ2-4; TRBD1 agrees at 10 bases. Trimming took 0 bases from V and 7 from J; bases not matched to a gene: 10. Germline V CDR1 and CDR2: SGHRS, YFSETQ. The CDR3 extends over 17 amino acids. The CDR3 nucleotides are TGCGCCAGCAGCTTGGTCTCTGGGGACAGGGGTACGAACATTCAGTACTTC. Amino acids: CASSLVSGDRGTNIQYF. The full variable domain, with the rest looked up from reference TRBV5-1 and TRBJ2-4, is KAGVTQTPRYLIKTRGQQVTLSCSPISGHRSVSWYQQTPGQGLQFLFEYFSETQRNKGNFPGRFSGRQFSNSRSEMNVSTLELGDSALYLCASSLVSGDRGTNIQYFGAGTRLSVL.

In this sample, this clone turned up once. The rearrangement links TRBV5-1 to TRBJ2-7; D perhaps matches TRBD1 (6 bases). V dropped 2 bases and J dropped 4 bases, with 19 bases sitting between them. Germline-derived CDR1 and CDR2 are SGHRS and YFSETQ. This CDR3 is built from 16 residues. The CDR3 nucleotides read TGCGCCAGCAGCTTTTGTAGACAGGAGCTTCTGTACGAGCAGTACTTC. Amino acids: CASSFCRQELLYEQYF.

By share, this clone ranks as medium-sized. This chain uses TRBV7-3 with TRBJ1-1, with TRBD1 identical over 8 bases. Losses at the gene ends were 5 bases for V and 7 bases for J; bases not matched to a gene: 3. This CDR3 comprises 12 residues. The germline V gene has CDR1 SGHTA and CDR2 FQGTGA. The CDR3 reads CASSIGTGEAFF. CDR3 nucleotide sequence: TGTGCCAGCAGCATCGGGACAGGTGAAGCTTTCTTT.

This clone has just a few counts. The V gene is TRBV19, the J gene TRBJ1-4; 10 nucleotides match TRBD1. Trimming took 5 bases from V and 9 from J; bases not matched to a gene: 6. The CDR3 loop spans 14 amino acids. Germline CDR1 is LNHDA and CDR2 is SQIVND (reference sequence). The CDR3 DNA follows: TGTGCCAGTAGTGGGACAGGGGAGGTACAAAAACTGTTTTTT. This sequence encodes CASSGTGEVQKLFF.

The J gene is TRBJ2-7, the V gene TRBV7-3; 9 nucleotides align to TRBD2. This CDR3 spans 16 amino acids. V was clipped by 2 bases and J by 5 bases; unmatched bases: 10. Germline CDR1 is SGHTA and CDR2 is FQGTGA. The CDR3 here is CASSLSGGRGLNEQYF. For the CDR3, the DNA is TGTGCCAGCAGCTTATCCGGCGGGAGGGGGCTCAACGAGCAGTACTTC.

This chain joins TRBV5-4 and TRBJ2-1; D not resolved. V shed 0 bases and J shed 1 base, with 11 bases lying between them. The CDR3 spans 16 residues. Germline CDR1 and CDR2: SGHNT and YYREEE (reference sequence). CDR3 nucleotide sequence: TGTGCCAGCAGCTTGGAGTGGGCCGAATCCTACAATGAGCAGTTCTTC. Protein product: CASSLEWAESYNEQFF. Based on the CDR3 plus reference TRBV5-4 and TRBJ2-1, the full variable domain is ETGVTQSPTHLIKTRGQQVTLRCSSQSGHNTVSWYQQALGQGPQFIFQYYREEENGRGNFPPRFSGLQFPNYSSELNVNALELDDSALYLCASSLEWAESYNEQFFGPGTRLTVL.

The chain joins TRBV30 to TRBJ2-1; the D gene is possibly TRBD1 (5 bases). The ends were cut back, 3 bases at V and 6 bases at J, with 12 bases in the middle. This CDR3 is built from 13 residues. The germline CDR1 and CDR2 sequences are GTSNPN and SVGIG (reference sequence). CDR3 sequence (DNA): TGTGCCTGGAGCCCCGGACACCTCAATGAGCAGTTCTTC. The encoded protein is CAWSPGHLNEQFF.

The chain joins TRBV7-2 to TRBJ2-1; 9 bases map to TRBD1. CDR3 length: 18 amino acids. Germline CDR1 is SGHTA and CDR2 is FQGNSA. V shed 4 bases and J 7 bases; nucleotides not matched to a gene: 17. CDR3 residues: CASSSSGTGFSLGNEQFF. In DNA form, the CDR3 reads TGTGCCAGCAGCTCCTCCGGGACAGGGTTTTCCCTGGGGAATGAGCAGTTCTTC.

The chain couples TRBV9 to TRBJ2-7; no definite D call. V lost 6 bases to trimming and J lost 6 bases, with 16 bases between them. The CDR3 extends over 13 amino acids. Germline CDR1 is SGDLS and CDR2 is YYNGEE. The CDR3: CASTPSVVGEQYF. CDR3 bases: TGTGCCAGCACGCCATCCGTTGTCGGCGAGCAGTACTTC.

The V and J genes are TRBV30 and TRBJ2-3, with 7 bases lining up with TRBD1. This CDR3 region has 12 residues. The junction had 4 bases not matched to a gene; V was cut back by 5 bases and J by 5 bases. CDR1 and CDR2 (germline): GTSNPN, SVGIG (reference sequence). CDR3 coding DNA: TGTGCCTGGGAACAGGGGCAAGATACGCAGTATTTT. This encodes CAWEQGQDTQYF.

The gene calls are TRBV7-9 and TRBJ2-7, with TRBD2 identical over 7 bases. Germline V lookup: CDR1 SEHNR, CDR2 FQNEAQ (reference sequence). The CDR3 runs to 15 residues. Losses at the gene ends were 2 bases for V and 2 bases for J; bases not matched to a gene: 6. The chain's CDR3 is CASSLLTSAAYEQYF. CDR3 nucleotide sequence: TGTGCCAGCAGCTTATTAACTAGCGCAGCCTACGAGCAGTACTTC.

V usage is TRBV28 and J usage is TRBJ2-7; 8 nucleotides align to TRBD2. This CDR3 spans 14 amino acids. CDR1 and CDR2 (germline): MDHEN, SYDVKM. V lost 2 bases and J lost 4; bases outside the gene matches: 4. CDR3 nucleotides: TGTGCCAGCAGTTTAAGCGGGAGTCGTTACGAGCAGTACTTC. It yields the protein CASSLSGSRYEQYF.

The chain uses TRBV18 and TRBJ2-1, with 13 bases that match TRBD2. The germline gives CDR1 KGHSH, CDR2 LQKENI. The V and J ends lost 6 bases and 1 base, in that order; junction bases with no gene match: 6. The CDR3 loop spans 17 amino acids. The DNA of the CDR3 is TGTGCCAGCTCTCGGACTAGCGGGAGAGGGTCCTACAATGAGCAGTTCTTC. Translating it yields CASSRTSGRGSYNEQFF.

This clone was seen only once. V gene TRBV6-5 combines with J gene TRBJ2-7, with 10 bases lining up with TRBD2. Germline assignment: CDR1 MNHEY and CDR2 SVGAGI. The CDR3 consists of 16 residues. V shed 2 bases and J 6 bases; nucleotides not matched to a gene: 10. The CDR3 nucleotides are TGTGCCAGCAGTTACCTTCTAGCGGGAGTGGTCTTCGAGCAGTACTTC. Its protein is CASSYLLAGVVFEQYF.

The chain has TRBV6-5 and TRBJ2-7; D may be TRBD1 (6 bases). Trimming left V 5 bases short and J 6 bases short, with 20 bases between. The CDR3 totals 15 residues. The germline CDR1 and CDR2 sequences are MNHEY and SVGAGI. The CDR3 DNA sequence: TGTGCCAGCAGTGCCCGGGACACCCAGTCCCTCGAGCAGTACTTC. It translates to CASSARDTQSLEQYF.

This sequence joins TRBV10-2 and TRBJ1-1; D is ambiguous. Germline lookup yields CDR1 WSHSY and CDR2 SAAADI. The V end lost 6 bases, the J end lost 2 bases, and 10 bases lay between the germline ends. There are 13 residues in the CDR3. CDR3 region: CASRSYLNTEAFF. In nucleotides, the CDR3 is TGCGCCAGCAGATCCTACCTAAACACTGAAGCTTTCTTT.

This clone was recorded only once. The chain employs TRBV6-5 and TRBJ2-3; 12 positions agree with TRBD2. There are 15 residues in the CDR3. J lost 5 bases, V lost 6 bases, and 6 bases had no gene match. Germline V lookup: CDR1 MNHEY, CDR2 SVGAGI. The CDR3 here is CASSALAGGGDTQYF. The CDR3 DNA is TGTGCCAGCAGCGCTCTAGCGGGAGGGGGAGATACGCAGTATTTT.

The chain carries TRBV5-8 and TRBJ2-7, with 8 bases identical to TRBD2. CDR3 size: 15 residues. The V gene end was trimmed by 0 bases and the J gene end by 6 bases; junction bases not matched to a gene: 8. The germline CDR1 and CDR2 sequences are SGHTS and YDEGEE. This chain's CDR3 is CASSLETGRAGEQYF. CDR3 DNA: TGTGCCAGCAGCTTGGAAACCGGGAGGGCCGGCGAGCAGTACTTC.

The chain combines TRBV19 with TRBJ2-3, with a tentative D call TRBD1 (8 bases). The CDR3 contains 14 residues. Deletions cut 9 bases from V and 3 bases from J, with 16 bases between. Germline V gene sequence: CDR1 LNHDA, CDR2 SQIVND (reference sequence). The chain's CDR3 is CASGNRGGTDTQYF. The CDR3 nucleotides are TGTGCCAGCGGGAACAGGGGGGGGACAGATACGCAGTATTTT.

The chain uses TRBV5-6 and TRBJ2-5, with TRBD1 as a possible D gene (6 bases). This CDR3 region has 14 residues. V was cut by 1 base and J by 3 bases, with 10 bases left in between. CDR1 and CDR2 (germline): SGHDT, YYEEEE. For the CDR3, the DNA is TGTGCCAGCAGCTTGTTGTCAGGGGAAGAGACCCAGTACTTC. Its translation: CASSLLSGEETQYF.

The count of this clone is one. The rearrangement links TRBV29-1 to TRBJ1-4; the match to TRBD1 covers 9 bases. V was clipped by 1 base and J by 8 bases; unmatched bases: 8. CDR1 and CDR2 from the germline V gene are SQVTM and ANQGSEA. This CDR3 spans 15 amino acids. The CDR3 DNA reads as TGCAGCGTTGAAGCGACCGGGACAGGGAGAGAAAAACTGTTTTTT. It translates to CSVEATGTGREKLFF. Full variable domain (rest looked up from reference TRBV29-1 and TRBJ1-4): SAVISQKPSRDICQRGTSLTIQCQVDSQVTMMFWYRQQPGQSLTLIATANQGSEATYESGFVIDKFPISRPNLTFSTLTVSNMSPEDSSIYLCSVEATGTGREKLFFGSGTQLSVL.

The rearrangement links TRBV4-3 to TRBJ2-5, with 8 bases that match TRBD1. CDR1 is LGHNA, CDR2 YSLEER, per germline. The CDR3 runs to 18 residues. After removal of 3 bases from V and 3 bases from J, the junction contained 15 bases not matched to a gene. The CDR3 DNA reads as TGCGCCAGCAGCCAGGTGAGGGACAGGACTGATCCGAAAGAGACCCAGTACTTC. This encodes CASSQVRDRTDPKETQYF.

In nucleotides, the CDR3 is TGTGCCAGCAGCCAAGATTACTCGGGACAGGGTGGACGTGGCTACACCTTC. Its translation: CASSQDYSGQGGRGYTF. The rearrangement uses TRBV4-2 and TRBJ1-2; 9 bases match TRBD1. The CDR3 length is 17 residues. Trimming at V came to 0 bases and at J to 7 bases, leaving 12 bases not matched to a gene. Germline CDR1 LGHNA, CDR2 YNFKEQ.

V is TRBV4-1 and J is TRBJ2-7; 8 bases fit TRBD1. With V trimmed by 1 base and J by 2 bases, 7 bases remained unmatched. The CDR3 sequence is 16 residues long. From germline, CDR1 is MGHRA and CDR2 YSYEKL. CDR3 sequence: CASSQALGTGTYEQYF. As DNA, the CDR3 is TGCGCCAGCAGCCAAGCTCTCGGGACAGGAACCTACGAGCAGTACTTC.

The chain carries TRBV11-2 and TRBJ2-3; 7 bases agree with TRBD2. Germline CDR1 and CDR2: SGHAT and FQNNGV. With 3 bases clipped from V and 1 base from J, the junction kept 13 bases outside the gene matches. CDR3 length: 18 amino acids. The CDR3 sequence: CASSFSPTESGGTDTQYF. The DNA for the CDR3 is TGTGCCAGCAGCTTCTCGCCTACGGAAAGCGGGGGCACAGATACGCAGTATTTT. The full variable domain, completed using reference TRBV11-2 and TRBJ2-3, is EAGVAQSPRYKIIEKRQSVAFWCNPISGHATLYWYQQILGQGPKLLIQFQNNGVVDDSQLPKDRFSAERLKGVDSTLKIQPAKLEDSAVYLCASSFSPTESGGTDTQYFGPGTRLTVL.

The chain has TRBV30 and TRBJ2-3; TRBD2 aligns across 9 bases. The CDR3 loop spans 16 amino acids. Germline values: CDR1 GTSNPN, CDR2 SVGIG (reference sequence). V shed 0 bases, J shed 0 bases, and the junction held 4 bases outside the gene matches. The CDR3 DNA reads TGTGCCTGGAGTGTAGGGCTAGCGGGGAGCACAGATACGCAGTATTTT. Protein product: CAWSVGLAGSTDTQYF.

V usage is TRBV4-2 and J usage is TRBJ1-1; weak D call: TRBD1 (6 bases). The ends were cut back, 2 bases at V and 10 bases at J, with 14 bases in the middle. Germline V gene data show CDR1 as LGHNA and CDR2 as YNFKEQ. The CDR3 has 13 residues. The CDR3 sequence: CASSQPPGQRAFF. The CDR3 DNA is TGTGCCAGCAGCCAACCTCCGGGACAACGAGCTTTCTTT.

J is TRBJ2-7 and V is TRBV4-3; 9 bases line up with TRBD2. In germline, CDR1 is LGHNA, CDR2 YSLEER. Trimming took 1 base from V and 3 from J; bases not matched to a gene: 4. The CDR3 has 15 amino acids. DNA for the CDR3: TGCGCCAGCAGCCAAGGACTAGCGGAAGTCTACGAGCAGTACTTC. Amino acid sequence: CASSQGLAEVYEQYF.